Listed below are T cell receptor beta chains from one sample, sequenced in a study of type 1 regulatory T cells. TCRdb ran MiXCR on the reads and lists one entry per CDR3 protein. The table has 20,000 to 25,000 distinct CDR3 sequences, over 55% seen once; the top ten hold roughly an eighth. Their specific antigens are unknown. What was sequenced was cultured T cells, either the whole culture or a sorted T cell fraction (not recorded which). Receptor source: a human donor in good health. Each CDR3 is given with its conserved first and last residue. A D gene is named only where the DNA matches it firmly. Clone size is stated in some rows and not others, as once, few, many or a class when expanded.

abundance: .; d_gene: TRBD1; v_gene: TRBV5-8; len: 18; j_gene: TRBJ1-5; CDR3nt: TGTGCCAGCAGCGTAACCCACGGGACAGGGTCTTTTGTGCAGCCCCAGCATTTT; CDR3aa: CASSVTHGTGSFVQPQHF
abundance: .; d_gene: TRBD2; v_gene: TRBV7-2; len: 13; j_gene: TRBJ2-5; CDR3nt: TGTGCCAGCCTTCGCTCTAGCGGAGAGACCCAGTACTTC; CDR3aa: CASLRSSGETQYF
abundance: .; d_gene: .; v_gene: TRBV24-1; len: 16; j_gene: TRBJ1-5; CDR3nt: TGTGCCACCAGTGAAGGAAAGGATCGAGGCAATCAGCCCCAGCATTTT; CDR3aa: CATSEGKDRGNQPQHF
abundance: .; d_gene: .; v_gene: TRBV5-1; len: 15; j_gene: TRBJ2-2; CDR3nt: TGCGCCAGCAGCTCGTACCCCCAGGTTGCCGGGGAGCTGTTTTTT; CDR3aa: CASSSYPQVAGELFF
abundance: .; d_gene: .; v_gene: TRBV20-1; len: 12; j_gene: TRBJ1-1; CDR3nt: TGCAGTGCCGCGGGGGGATGGACTGAAGCTTTCTTT; CDR3aa: CSAAGGWTEAFF
abundance: .; d_gene: .; v_gene: TRBV6-2/TRBV6-3; len: 15; j_gene: TRBJ2-1; CDR3nt: TGTGCCAGCATTATGCGGACGGGGGGCATCAATGAGCAGTTCTTC; CDR3aa: CASIMRTGGINEQFF
abundance: once; d_gene: .; v_gene: TRBV7-2; len: 15; j_gene: TRBJ1-5; CDR3nt: TGTGCCAGCAGCTTATCCAGGGCGGGTTATCAGCCCCAGCATTTT; CDR3aa: CASSLSRAGYQPQHF
abundance: .; d_gene: .; v_gene: TRBV7-2; len: 13; j_gene: TRBJ1-1; CDR3nt: TGTGCCAGCAGCTTCGGGACGATGACTGAAGCTTTCTTT; CDR3aa: CASSFGTMTEAFF
abundance: .; d_gene: TRBD2; v_gene: TRBV5-1; len: 16; j_gene: TRBJ2-7; CDR3nt: TGCGCCAGCAGCTTGGCCGCGGGGGGAGCTAACTACGAGCAGTACTTC; CDR3aa: CASSLAAGGANYEQYF
abundance: .; d_gene: .; v_gene: TRBV4-3; len: 13; j_gene: TRBJ1-6; CDR3nt: TGCGCCAGCAGCCAAGAGCTTCGGTCACCCCTCCACTTT; CDR3aa: CASSQELRSPLHF
abundance: few; d_gene: TRBD1; v_gene: TRBV6-2/TRBV6-3; len: 17; j_gene: TRBJ2-3; CDR3nt: TGTGCCAGCAGTTACTTACAGGGGAGACGTTCGGCAGATACGCAGTATTTT; CDR3aa: CASSYLQGRRSADTQYF
abundance: .; d_gene: .; v_gene: TRBV7-2; len: 13; j_gene: TRBJ2-7; CDR3nt: TGTGCCAGCAGCTTATATATAACCTACGAGCAGTACTTC; CDR3aa: CASSLYITYEQYF
abundance: medium-sized; d_gene: TRBD1; v_gene: TRBV7-2; len: 13; j_gene: TRBJ2-5; CDR3nt: TGTGCCAGCAGCCCCGGGACAGTAGAGACCCAGTACTTC; CDR3aa: CASSPGTVETQYF
abundance: .; d_gene: .; v_gene: TRBV7-2; len: 17; j_gene: TRBJ2-1; CDR3nt: TGTGCCAGCAGCCCACACGGGGTCCTAGGCGGACCCAATGAGCAGTTCTTC; CDR3aa: CASSPHGVLGGPNEQFF
abundance: .; d_gene: .; v_gene: TRBV11-2; len: 15; j_gene: TRBJ2-1; CDR3nt: TGTGCCAGCAGCTTAGCGGGGGACCCATACAATGAGCAGTTCTTC; CDR3aa: CASSLAGDPYNEQFF
abundance: .; d_gene: TRBD1; v_gene: TRBV12-3/TRBV12-4; len: 13; j_gene: TRBJ1-2; CDR3nt: TGTGCCAGCATTTCCACAGGGGGCTATGGCTACACCTTC; CDR3aa: CASISTGGYGYTF
abundance: .; d_gene: .; v_gene: TRBV5-1; len: 16; j_gene: TRBJ1-1; CDR3nt: TGCGCCAGCAGCTTGCGGGGAGGGGTCCTGAACACTGAAGCTTTCTTT; CDR3aa: CASSLRGGVLNTEAFF
abundance: .; d_gene: .; v_gene: TRBV2; len: 15; j_gene: TRBJ2-1; CDR3nt: TGTTCTTCACGGGGGCAGGGACTGGGGAACGAGGAGCAGTTCTTC; CDR3aa: CSSRGQGLGNEEQFF
abundance: .; d_gene: TRBD1; v_gene: TRBV19; len: 14; j_gene: TRBJ2-7; CDR3nt: TGTGCCAGTAGTCACCGGGACAGGGGTCACGAGCAGTACTTC; CDR3aa: CASSHRDRGHEQYF
abundance: .; d_gene: TRBD1; v_gene: TRBV27; len: 16; j_gene: TRBJ1-2; CDR3nt: TGTGCCAGCAGTTCCGGGACAGGGGGCTTATGGAATGGCTACACCTTC; CDR3aa: CASSSGTGGLWNGYTF